The following is a TCR beta chain sequence with its context. As handled by the study authors: Using reference gene primer amplification, nucleated cell counts were estimated. Data came from immunoSEQ multiplex PCR; TCRdb stores just in-frame clones and leaves some out. The DNA was the basis for D and trimming; V, J and clone size are from that table. The data contain a few hundred thousand clones, roughly 88% of them singletons. This entry comes from a study of blood T cell repertoires in COVID-19. Turning to the study itself: Sites in the United States, Italy and Spain provided acute and convalescent COVID-19 samples. T cells, B-cell-depleted T cells, or PBMCs supplied cDNA or gDNA.

V shed 3 bases and J shed 5 bases, with 13 bases lying between them. There are 15 residues in the CDR3. Per germline, CDR1 KGHDR and CDR2 SFDVKD. Specimen: peripheral blood. This sequence was found in a man older than 75 with acute or convalescent COVID-19. The J gene is TRBJ2-1, the V gene TRBV24-1; possibly TRBD2 for D (6 bases). CDR3 loop: CATSDRAGPHNEQFF. CDR3 sequence (DNA): TGTGCCACCAGTGATCGGGCGGGACCGCACAATGAGCAGTTCTTC.